Sequencing of this T cell receptor (beta chain) was carried out in a study of human T cells and chemical hapten exposure. Study background: Investigators sensitized approximately 2 cm by approximately 2 cm of upper inner arm skin with 2% DPC. It was small differences in pooled library volume that mainly caused per-sample TCR yields to vary. Study-level findings and limits: Expanded TCRs formed significantly more large CDR3 similarity clusters than controls. PT1 expanded TCR counts correlated positively with patch test score.

V was shortened by 6 bases and J by 8 bases, with 16 bases between the two germline ends. Germline CDR1 and CDR2: MNHEY and SVGEGT. The CDR3 is 13 amino acids. From the RACE reads, TCRdb called clonotypes with MiXCR, one entry per CDR3 protein. The sample carries roughly 60,000 distinct CDR3 sequences, roughly 6.7% recorded once. The sample holds many counts of this clonotype. The antigen is not known. Indicated time point: pre-sensitization, week 0. Treatment in this sample: therapeutic diphenylcyclopropenone sensitization with weekly scalp DPC. The material sequenced was whole blood, taken in connection with sensitization to the hapten diphenylcyclopropenone (DPC). This rearrangement joins TRBV6-2 or TRBV6-3 to TRBJ1-1; D remains ambiguous. The clonotype was recovered from a woman aged 25 to 39 with alopecia areata. Some clones in this sample may be carry-over from other donors' samples. CDR3 in amino acids: CASRSPTRSEAFF. The CDR3 DNA is TGTGCCAGCAGGAGCCCTACCCGGTCGGAAGCTTTCTTT.